The next 30 T cell receptor beta chains were all read from a single sample in a study of blood T cell repertoires in COVID-19. The protocol was immunoSEQ multiplex PCR, while the TCRdb copy is restricted to in-frame clones and leaves out a portion. The sample contains about 150,000 clones, around 79% of which appear only once. The material sequenced was peripheral blood. Receptors were obtained from a woman aged 70-85 years with COVID-19, enrolled during active disease.

This clone was picked up one time. The chain is built from TRBV6-2 or TRBV6-3 and TRBJ1-6; TRBD1 aligns across 9 bases. Trimming cost V 2 bases and J 10 bases; bases outside gene matches: 6. Germline V CDR1 and CDR2: MNHEY, SVGEGT. The CDR3 has 15 amino acids. The CDR3 DNA reads as TGTGCCAGCAGTTACGAGGGACAGGGATTCTCACCCCTCCACTTT. Translating gives CASSYEGQGFSPLHF.

V usage is TRBV4-3 and J usage is TRBJ1-4, with D hard to call. CDR1 is LGHNA and CDR2 is YSLEER in the germline V gene. CDR3 size: 16 residues. With 5 bases removed from V and 4 bases from J, the gap between germline ends came to 17 bases. The CDR3 here is CASSAQAGGGNEKLFF. CDR3 nucleotides: TGCGCCAGCAGCGCGCAAGCGGGTGGCGGTAATGAAAAACTGTTTTTT.

This clone was seen only a few times. This chain links TRBV5-1 with TRBJ2-7; TRBD1 matches at 8 bases. The CDR3 extends over 14 amino acids. V shed 4 bases, J shed 4 bases, and the junction held 7 bases outside the gene matches. CDR1 and CDR2 from the germline V gene are SGHRS and YFSETQ. In nucleotides, the CDR3 is TGCGCCAGCAGCGGGCAGGGGGCATTGTACGAGCAGTACTTC. It translates to CASSGQGALYEQYF.

The table lists this clone with a count of one. The chain recombines TRBV5-1 with TRBJ2-1, with D possibly TRBD2 on 5 matching bases. The CDR3 extends over 13 amino acids. Germline V gene data show CDR1 as SGHRS and CDR2 as YFSETQ. The V end was cut by 2 bases, the J end by 10 bases, with 13 bases between. The CDR3 reads CASSLSTTGEQFF. The CDR3 DNA reads as TGCGCCAGCAGCTTAAGTACCACGGGGGAGCAGTTCTTC.

This clone was seen only once. The V call is TRBV2, the J call TRBJ2-2; weak D call: TRBD1 (5 bases). Trimming pared 6 bases from V and 6 bases from J, leaving 14 bases between. The germline CDR1 and CDR2 sequences are SNHLY and FYNNEI. The CDR3 is made up of 14 amino acids. The DNA for the CDR3 is TGTGCCAGCAGGGCGACCCAGGGTGCCGGGGAGCTGTTTTTT. Protein: CASRATQGAGELFF.

The rearrangement links TRBV6-6 to TRBJ1-1; a possible D gene is TRBD1 (6 bases). The CDR3 has 14 amino acids. Trimming took 7 bases from V and 6 from J, leaving 18 bases between them. Germline CDR1 reads MNHNY; CDR2 reads SVGAGI (reference sequence). CDR3 bases: TGTGCCAGCACCTCCGGGGGGGGCCGCGCTGAAGCTTTCTTT. Its protein is CASTSGGGRAEAFF.

V is TRBV15 and J is TRBJ1-3, with D uncertain. This CDR3 spans 13 amino acids. CDR1 and CDR2 (germline): LNHNV, YYDKDF (reference sequence). V lost 5 bases and J 3 bases, leaving 8 bases between the germline ends. Written as DNA, the CDR3 is TGTGCCACCAGCGTGGGCATTGGAAACACCATATATTTT. It yields the protein CATSVGIGNTIYF.

The V and J genes are TRBV2 and TRBJ1-6; 11 bases are shared with TRBD1. This CDR3 is 16 amino acids long. The germline V gene has CDR1 SNHLY and CDR2 FYNNEI. V lost 6 bases and J lost 7; bases outside the gene matches: 8. The CDR3 region has the DNA TGTGCCAGCAGCCGGGACAGGGGGATTGGGAATTCACCCCTCCACTTT. Translated: CASSRDRGIGNSPLHF.

This chain connects TRBV7-2 to TRBJ2-1; D is unresolved. Germline values: CDR1 SGHTA, CDR2 FQGNSA. V lost 7 bases, J lost 9 bases, and 10 bases lay in between. The length of the CDR3 is 11 residues. CDR3 protein: CASTYRSEQFF. The CDR3 DNA is TGTGCCAGCACCTATCGGTCTGAGCAGTTCTTC.

The chain joins TRBV14 to TRBJ2-5; TRBD2 matches at 7 bases. Germline lookup yields CDR1 SGHDN and CDR2 FVKESK. The CDR3 sequence is 14 residues long. V was pared by 6 bases and J by 5 bases, with 9 bases of the junction left unmatched. Written as DNA, the CDR3 is TGTGCCAGCAGAGATGGGGGGAGGGGCGAGACCCAGTACTTC. Protein: CASRDGGRGETQYF.

V usage is TRBV7-2 and J usage is TRBJ1-6, with 7 bases aligning to TRBD1. CDR3 length: 16 residues. V lost 5 bases to trimming and J lost 0 bases; unmatched junction nucleotides: 4. Looked up from germline, CDR1 is SGHTA and CDR2 is FQGNSA. The CDR3 coding sequence is TGTGCCAGCAGCAACAGGGGAAACTCCTATAATTCACCCCTCCACTTT. This translates into CASSNRGNSYNSPLHF.

This clone turned up a few times. This chain connects TRBV12-5 to TRBJ2-1; D possibly corresponds to TRBD2 (6 bases). The CDR3 spans 11 residues. V shed 5 bases and J shed 7 bases, with 6 bases lying between them. CDR1 and CDR2 from the germline V gene are LGHNT and FRNRAP. In nucleotides, the CDR3 is TGTGCTAGTGGTCGGGGGAATGAGCAGTTCTTC. Protein product: CASGRGNEQFF.

This clone showed up just a few times. This chain joins TRBV28 and TRBJ2-3; perhaps TRBD1 as D (6 bases). The CDR3 is 13 amino acids. The germline V gene has CDR1 MDHEN and CDR2 SYDVKM. With 7 bases removed from V and 2 bases from J, the gap between germline ends came to 10 bases. The DNA for the CDR3 is TGTGCCAGCAATACAGGGATCACAGATACGCAGTATTTT. Its translation is CASNTGITDTQYF.

The V call is TRBV28, the J call TRBJ2-1; D remains ambiguous. The CDR3 has 14 amino acids. Trimming took 6 bases from V and 0 from J, leaving 9 bases between them. Germline V CDR1 and CDR2: MDHEN, SYDVKM. The CDR3 reads CASSSTGSYNEQFF. The CDR3 region has the DNA TGTGCCAGCAGCTCTACGGGCTCCTACAATGAGCAGTTCTTC.

This clone was seen once. V usage is TRBV6-1 and J usage is TRBJ2-2; D might be TRBD1 (5 bases). This CDR3 is built from 13 residues. The V gene's germline CDR1 is MNHNS and CDR2 SASEGT. V lost 5 bases and J 12 bases, leaving 16 bases between the germline ends. The CDR3 here is CASSSHDRGQLFF. The CDR3 DNA reads as TGTGCCAGCAGTTCCCACGACAGAGGCCAGCTGTTTTTT.

This rearrangement joins TRBV6-6 to TRBJ2-7; possible D gene TRBD2, 6 bases. The CDR3 runs to 12 residues. Germline V gene lookup returns CDR1 MNHNY and CDR2 SVGAGI (reference sequence). Trimming took off 8 bases at V and 3 bases at J, with 11 bases between the two ends. CDR3: CASGRGSYEQYF. The CDR3 DNA reads TGTGCCAGCGGACGGGGGAGCTACGAGCAGTACTTC.

The table lists this clone with a count of one. The chain combines TRBV19 with TRBJ1-1; possibly TRBD1 for D (5 bases). Germline loops: CDR1 LNHDA, CDR2 SQIVND (reference sequence). Trimming left V 1 base short and J 1 base short, with 7 bases between. The CDR3 is 14 residues long. This chain's CDR3 is CASSIVGGNTEAFF. The CDR3 DNA is TGTGCCAGTAGTATAGTCGGGGGGAACACTGAAGCTTTCTTT.

As DNA, the CDR3 is TGTGCCAGCAGCTTGGGCGGGGGTAATGAAAAACTGTTTTTT. It encodes CASSLGGGNEKLFF. The rearrangement links TRBV7-2 to TRBJ1-4, with D possibly being TRBD1 (5 bases). Trimming took 3 bases from V and 4 from J, leaving 9 bases between them. The CDR3 is 14 amino acids. The V gene's germline CDR1 is SGHTA and CDR2 FQGNSA.

The chain employs TRBV9 and TRBJ2-3; D gene unclear. The germline V gene encodes CDR1 SGDLS and CDR2 YYNGEE. Between the trimmed V and J ends, which lost 0 bases and 6 bases, there was a span of 14 bases. The CDR3 consists of 15 residues. CDR3 DNA sequence: TGTGCCAGCAGCGTAGCCCTAGTAATGACCGATACGCAGTATTTT. Translating gives CASSVALVMTDTQYF.

This clone has a handful of counts. The CDR3 is CASSPTTGSPLHF. The CDR3 region has the DNA TGTGCCAGCAGCCCAACGACAGGGTCACCCCTCCACTTT. The chain employs TRBV7-6 and TRBJ1-6; 7 bases line up with TRBD1. The CDR3 has 13 residues. Germline V gives CDR1 SGHVS, CDR2 FNYEAQ. V gave up 5 bases and J gave up 10 bases; unmatched junction bases: 5.

The V gene is TRBV7-6, the J gene TRBJ1-3; 9 bases map to TRBD1. Germline values: CDR1 SGHVS, CDR2 FNYEAQ. Trimming took 1 base from V and 3 from J; bases not matched to a gene: 7. The CDR3 length is 17 residues. Written as DNA, the CDR3 is TGTGCCAGCAGCTTAGAGAGGACAGGGGCTAGTGGAAACACCATATATTTT. Its translation: CASSLERTGASGNTIYF.

CDR3 region: CASSPQGGAGGNTIYF. The DNA of the CDR3 is TGTGCCAGCAGCCCCCAAGGGGGGGCGGGCGGAAACACCATATATTTT. V gene TRBV3-1 (or the pseudogene TRBV3-2) combines with J gene TRBJ1-3; TRBD1 might be the D (6 bases). This CDR3 has 16 amino acids. Germline V lookup: CDR1 LGHDT, CDR2 YNNKEL (reference sequence). Trimming left V 4 bases short and J 4 bases short, with 17 bases between.

The genes are TRBV6-1 and TRBJ1-2; a weak D match, TRBD1 (5 bases). The V end lost 0 bases, the J end lost 7 bases, and 30 bases lay between the germline ends. Germline V gene lookup returns CDR1 MNHNS and CDR2 SASEGT. There are 20 residues in the CDR3. CDR3 amino acids: CASSEAGGFIPSPYISGYTF. The DNA for the CDR3 is TGTGCCAGCAGTGAAGCCGGGGGGTTTATCCCATCCCCATATATTAGTGGCTACACCTTC.

The chain combines TRBV6-5 with TRBJ1-6, with a possible D match to TRBD1 (6 bases). Trimming removed 7 bases at V and 6 bases at J, with 13 bases between. The CDR3 is made up of 14 amino acids. Germline V gene data show CDR1 as MNHEY and CDR2 as SVGAGI. The CDR3 nucleotides read TGTGCCAGCAAAAAAACAGGGAGTAATTCACCCCTCCACTTT. This gives the protein CASKKTGSNSPLHF.

This clone showed up just once. The V gene is TRBV24-1, the J gene TRBJ2-7, with 7 positions matching TRBD1. The germline V gene encodes CDR1 KGHDR and CDR2 SFDVKD. CDR3 length: 13 residues. Losses at the gene ends were 2 bases for V and 3 bases for J; bases not matched to a gene: 0. DNA for the CDR3: TGTGCCACCAGTGATTGGGACAGCTACGAGCAGTACTTC. It translates to CATSDWDSYEQYF.

The chain links TRBV5-8 to TRBJ1-6; possibly TRBD1 for D (6 bases). Germline CDR1 reads SGHTS; CDR2 reads YDEGEE. The CDR3 is 14 residues long. V lost 0 bases, J lost 9 bases, and 10 bases lay in between. This CDR3 is CASSLVGGLSPLHF. The DNA for the CDR3 is TGTGCCAGCAGCTTGGTAGGGGGTCTTTCACCCCTCCACTTT.

This rearrangement joins TRBV5-1 to TRBJ1-5; TRBD1 matches 9 bases. The CDR3 sequence is 16 residues long. From germline, CDR1 is SGHRS and CDR2 YFSETQ. The ends lost 0 bases at V and 4 bases at J; junction bases unmatched: 5. The CDR3 region is CASSLAPDRGNQPQHF. The DNA of the CDR3 is TGCGCCAGCAGCTTGGCCCCGGACAGGGGAAATCAGCCCCAGCATTTT.

The gene calls are TRBV28 and TRBJ1-5; TRBD1 matches 10 bases. The CDR3 sequence is 15 residues long. Germline CDR1 and CDR2: MDHEN and SYDVKM. J lost 11 bases, V lost 6 bases, and 13 bases had no gene match. CDR3 protein: CASSYSDRGSGAQHF. In nucleotides, the CDR3 is TGTGCCAGCAGCTATTCGGACAGGGGGAGCGGGGCCCAGCATTTT.

This rearrangement joins TRBV6-5 to TRBJ1-2; 8 bases agree with TRBD1. With V trimmed by 7 bases and J by 4 bases, 8 bases remained unmatched. Germline lookup yields CDR1 MNHEY and CDR2 SVGAGI. The CDR3 covers 14 residues. CDR3 in amino acids: CASTNGQGRYGYTF. Here the CDR3 DNA reads TGTGCCAGCACCAATGGACAGGGCCGCTATGGCTACACCTTC.

The chain combines TRBV9 with TRBJ2-1; 7 nucleotides agree with TRBD1. The CDR3 consists of 15 residues. The germline V gene encodes CDR1 SGDLS and CDR2 YYNGEE. The V and J ends lost 3 bases and 3 bases, in that order; junction bases with no gene match: 6. CDR3 in amino acids: CASSARQGGYNEQFF. As DNA, the CDR3 is TGTGCCAGCAGCGCCCGACAGGGTGGCTACAATGAGCAGTTCTTC.